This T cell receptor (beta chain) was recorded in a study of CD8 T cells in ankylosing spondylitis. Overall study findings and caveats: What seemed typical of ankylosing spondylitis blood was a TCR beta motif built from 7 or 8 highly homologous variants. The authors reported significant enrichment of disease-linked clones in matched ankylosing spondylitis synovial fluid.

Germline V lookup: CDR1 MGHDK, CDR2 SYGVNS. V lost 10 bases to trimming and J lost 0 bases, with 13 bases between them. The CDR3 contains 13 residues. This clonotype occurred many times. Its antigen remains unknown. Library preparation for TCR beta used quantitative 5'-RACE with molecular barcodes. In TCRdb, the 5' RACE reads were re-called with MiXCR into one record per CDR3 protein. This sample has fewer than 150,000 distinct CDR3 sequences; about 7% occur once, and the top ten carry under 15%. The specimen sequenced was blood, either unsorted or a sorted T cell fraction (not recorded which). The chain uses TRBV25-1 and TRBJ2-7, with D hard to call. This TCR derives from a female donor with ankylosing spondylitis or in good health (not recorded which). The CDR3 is CATVLDNSYEQYF. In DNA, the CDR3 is TGTGCCACCGTCTTAGACAACTCCTACGAGCAGTACTTC.